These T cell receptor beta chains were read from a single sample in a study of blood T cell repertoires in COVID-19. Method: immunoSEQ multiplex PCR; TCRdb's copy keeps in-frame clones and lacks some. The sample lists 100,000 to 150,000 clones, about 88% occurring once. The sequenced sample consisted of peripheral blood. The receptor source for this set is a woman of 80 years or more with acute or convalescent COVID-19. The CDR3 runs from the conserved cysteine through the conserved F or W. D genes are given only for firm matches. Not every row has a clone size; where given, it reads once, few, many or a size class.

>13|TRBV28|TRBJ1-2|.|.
TGTGCCAGCAGCCGAGCAGGGGACTATGGCTACACCTTC
CASSRAGDYGYTF
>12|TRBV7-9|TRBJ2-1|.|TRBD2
TGTGCCAGCAGCTGGGGGGGCAATGAGCAGTTCTTC
CASSWGGNEQFF
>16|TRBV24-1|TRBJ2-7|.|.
TGTGCCACCAGTGATTTTAGGGCAGGGTCCGCCTACGAGCAGTACTTC
CATSDFRAGSAYEQYF
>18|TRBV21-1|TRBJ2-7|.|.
TGTGCCAGCAGCAAAGGGCAGGGAAGTAACCGAGCCACCTACGAGCAGTACTTC
CASSKGQGSNRATYEQYF
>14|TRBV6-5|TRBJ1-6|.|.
TGTGCCAGCAGTTACGGGGGGGTTAATTCACCCCTCCACTTT
CASSYGGVNSPLHF
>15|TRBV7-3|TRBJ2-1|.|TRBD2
TGTGCCAGCAGCCCTAATAGCGGGAGTTACAATGAGCAGTTCTTC
CASSPNSGSYNEQFF
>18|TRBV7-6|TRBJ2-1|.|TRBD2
TGTGCCAGCAGCTTAGTTTTTCGCGGGAGGGCCAATCGCGATGAGCAGTTCTTC
CASSLVFRGRANRDEQFF
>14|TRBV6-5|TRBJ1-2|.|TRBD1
TGTGCCAGCAGTTACTCGGGACAGGGGGAAGGCTACACCTTC
CASSYSGQGEGYTF
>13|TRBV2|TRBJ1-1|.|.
TGTGCCAGCAGTGAATCAGGGCTGGGTGAAGCTTTCTTT
CASSESGLGEAFF
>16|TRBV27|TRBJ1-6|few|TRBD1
TGTGCCAGCAGTTTTGCGCAGGGGGTGGGTAATTCACCCCTCCACTTT
CASSFAQGVGNSPLHF
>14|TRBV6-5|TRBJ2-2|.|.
TGTGCCAGCAGTTTCGACAGACTCAGCGGGGAGCTGTTTTTT
CASSFDRLSGELFF
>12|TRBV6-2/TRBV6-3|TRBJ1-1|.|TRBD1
TGTGCCAGCAGCCGCCAGGGGGTCGAAGCTTTCTTT
CASSRQGVEAFF
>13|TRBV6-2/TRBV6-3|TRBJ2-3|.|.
TGTGCCAGCAGTGCCTCTTGGCTAGATACGCAGTATTTT
CASSASWLDTQYF
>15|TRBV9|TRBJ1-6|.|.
TGTGCCAGCAGCGTAGAGGTCAGGGCCAATTCACCCCTCCACTTT
CASSVEVRANSPLHF
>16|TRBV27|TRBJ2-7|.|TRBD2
TGTGCCAGCAGTTCCAGGAGGGGACTAGGAGTCCACGAGCAGTACTTC
CASSSRRGLGVHEQYF
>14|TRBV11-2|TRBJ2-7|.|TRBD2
TGTGCCACCAACTTCGGGGGGGGTAGCTACGAGCAGTACTTC
CATNFGGGSYEQYF
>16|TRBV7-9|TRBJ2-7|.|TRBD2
TGTGCCAGCAGCTTAGCCGGGGGGATGGGGGACTACGAGCAGTACTTC
CASSLAGGMGDYEQYF
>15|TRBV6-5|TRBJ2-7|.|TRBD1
TGTGCCAGCAGGGTGGACAGGGGTTTTTCCTACGAGCAGTACTTC
CASRVDRGFSYEQYF
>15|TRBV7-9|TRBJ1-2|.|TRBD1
TGTGCCAGCAGCTTAGCGCTGAAGGGGGCTCGGGGCTACACCTTC
CASSLALKGARGYTF
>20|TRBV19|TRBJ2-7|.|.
TGTGCCAGTAGCCGAAGCGGTGCGTATCATGTGCAGTCCACTACCTACGAGCAGTACTTC
CASSRSGAYHVQSTTYEQYF
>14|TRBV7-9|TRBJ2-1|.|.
TGTGCCAGCAGCTTAGGACAAGCCCACAATGAGCAGTTCTTC
CASSLGQAHNEQFF
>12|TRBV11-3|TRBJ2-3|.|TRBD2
TGTGCCAGCAGCGGGAGGGGAGATACGCAGTATTTT
CASSGRGDTQYF
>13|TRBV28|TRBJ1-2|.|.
TGTGCCAGCAGAACGGACATTCTGGTTGGCTACACCTTC
CASRTDILVGYTF
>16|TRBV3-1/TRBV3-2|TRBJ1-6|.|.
TGTGCCAGCAGCCCCGGACAGAGCTCCTATAATTCACCCCTCCACTTT
CASSPGQSSYNSPLHF
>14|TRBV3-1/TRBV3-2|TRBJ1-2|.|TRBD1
TGTGCCAGCAGCCAAGATCTGGGACAGTATGGCTACACCTTC
CASSQDLGQYGYTF
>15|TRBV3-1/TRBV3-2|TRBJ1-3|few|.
TGTGCCAGCAGCCGTGGACAGCCTTCTGGAAACACCATATATTTT
CASSRGQPSGNTIYF
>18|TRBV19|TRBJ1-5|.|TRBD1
TGTGCCAGTAGTATTGGGTCTGCAGGGGGCCAGTGGAATCAGCCCCAGCATTTT
CASSIGSAGGQWNQPQHF
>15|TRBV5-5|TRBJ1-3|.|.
TGTGCCAGCAGCTCAGACAGGAACTCTGGAAACACCATATATTTT
CASSSDRNSGNTIYF
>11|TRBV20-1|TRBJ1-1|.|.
TGCAGTGCTAGAACAGAAGCTGAAGCTTTCTTT
CSARTEAEAFF
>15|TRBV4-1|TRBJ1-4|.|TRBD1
TGCGCCAGCAGCCTAAAGGACAGGGCCAATGAAAAACTGTTTTTT
CASSLKDRANEKLFF
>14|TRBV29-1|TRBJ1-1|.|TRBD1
TGCAGCGTTGTTTCAGGGGGCGGTAACACTGAAGCTTTCTTT
CSVVSGGGNTEAFF
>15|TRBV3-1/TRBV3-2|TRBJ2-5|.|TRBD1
TGTGCCAGCAGCCAGGGACAGGGGATCGGAGAGACCCAGTACTTC
CASSQGQGIGETQYF
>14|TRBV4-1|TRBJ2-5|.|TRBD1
TGCGCCAGCAGCCAAGGAGGGGGCGAGGAGACCCAGTACTTC
CASSQGGGEETQYF
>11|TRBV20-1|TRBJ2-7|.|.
TGCAGTGCTAGGCTAGGTTACGAGCAGTACTTC
CSARLGYEQYF
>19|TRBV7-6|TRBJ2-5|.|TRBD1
TGTGCCAGCAGCTTAGTGTGGTTAGGGCCAGGGGGCGCACGGGAGACCCAGTACTTC
CASSLVWLGPGGARETQYF
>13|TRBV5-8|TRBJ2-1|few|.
TGTGCCAGCTCCCGGGGGACTTACAATGAGCAGTTCTTC
CASSRGTYNEQFF
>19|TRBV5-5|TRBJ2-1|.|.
TGTGCCAGCAGCTCCCCAATGGCGGCCGGGGGTCGCTCCTACAATGAGCAGTTCTTC
CASSSPMAAGGRSYNEQFF
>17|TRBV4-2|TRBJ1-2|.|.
TGTGCCAGCAGCCAAGATCTGGGAGGTGGAAGTGTGAGGGGCTACACCTTC
CASSQDLGGGSVRGYTF
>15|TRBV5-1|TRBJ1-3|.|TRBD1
TGCGCCAGCAGCCCGACAGGGGCCTCTGGAAACACCATATATTTT
CASSPTGASGNTIYF
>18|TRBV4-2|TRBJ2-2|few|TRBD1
TGTGCCAGCAGCCAAGAACTACTCAGACAGGGGAGCGCCGGGGAGCTGTTTTTT
CASSQELLRQGSAGELFF
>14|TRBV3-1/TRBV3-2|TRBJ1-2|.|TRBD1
TGTGCCAGCAGCCAAGGGGGACAGAGCTATGGCTACACCTTC
CASSQGGQSYGYTF
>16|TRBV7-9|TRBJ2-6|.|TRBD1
TGTGCCAGCAGCCTCCACAGGGGGTCCGGGGCCAACGTCCTGACTTTC
CASSLHRGSGANVLTF
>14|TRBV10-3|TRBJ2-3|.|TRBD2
TGTGCCATCAGAACGGGAGGGGACACAGATACGCAGTATTTT
CAIRTGGDTDTQYF
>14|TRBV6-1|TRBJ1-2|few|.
TGTGCCAGCAGTGGAGCCGGGACTGCCTATGGCTACACCTTC
CASSGAGTAYGYTF
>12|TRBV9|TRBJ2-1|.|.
TGTGCCAGCAGCGGCCGGGACAATGAGCAGTTCTTC
CASSGRDNEQFF